This T cell receptor (beta chain) came from a study of Ad26.COV2.S vaccination and SARS-CoV-2 variants. Background on the study: Intramuscularly, Ad26.COV2.S was given either once or twice, 56 days apart.

In regard to this clone: The antigen remains unidentified.

The CDR3 contains 12 residues. Trimming took 4 bases from V and 6 from J, leaving 12 bases between them. The germline CDR1 and CDR2 sequences are SQVTM and ANQGSEA. The treatment: approximately 18 received Ad26.COV2.S at low or high dose, single or two shots; about five received placebo; per-sample allocation not given. Collection of samples fell on day 63 after the first vaccine or placebo injection. Regarding the study as a whole: The study found similar non-spike TCR breadth in vaccine and placebo recipients.

Measured with immunoSEQ multiplex PCR; TCRdb has only the in-frame clones, and not every one. The sample yields roughly 700,000 clones, roughly 90% seen once. This specimen was peripheral blood, taken in a trial of Ad26.COV2.S vaccine versus placebo. The sequence was collected from a person aged 18 to 65 who received the Ad26.COV2.S COVID-19 vaccine or a placebo. The chain carries TRBV29-1 and TRBJ1-2, with unresolved D. CDR3 region: CSVVRSRDGYTF. DNA of the CDR3: TGCAGCGTTGTAAGGTCAAGGGATGGCTACACCTTC.